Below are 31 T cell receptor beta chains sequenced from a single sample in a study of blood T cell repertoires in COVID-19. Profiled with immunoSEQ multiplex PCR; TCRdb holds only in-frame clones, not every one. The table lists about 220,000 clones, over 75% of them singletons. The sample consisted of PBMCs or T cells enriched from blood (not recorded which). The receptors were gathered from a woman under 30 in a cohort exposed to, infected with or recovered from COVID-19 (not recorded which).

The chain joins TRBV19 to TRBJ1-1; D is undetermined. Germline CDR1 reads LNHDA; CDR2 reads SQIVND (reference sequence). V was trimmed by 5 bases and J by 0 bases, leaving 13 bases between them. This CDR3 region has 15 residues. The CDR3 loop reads CASSPGRAVNTEAFF. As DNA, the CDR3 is TGTGCCAGTAGTCCGGGAAGGGCGGTGAACACTGAAGCTTTCTTT.

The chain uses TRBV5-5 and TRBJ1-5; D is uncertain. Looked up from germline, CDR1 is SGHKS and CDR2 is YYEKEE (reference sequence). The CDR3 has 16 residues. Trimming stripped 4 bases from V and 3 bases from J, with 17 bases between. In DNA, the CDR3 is TGTGCCAGCAGCCTCAGTGAGAGGGCATACAATCAGCCCCAGCATTTT. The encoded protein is CASSLSERAYNQPQHF.

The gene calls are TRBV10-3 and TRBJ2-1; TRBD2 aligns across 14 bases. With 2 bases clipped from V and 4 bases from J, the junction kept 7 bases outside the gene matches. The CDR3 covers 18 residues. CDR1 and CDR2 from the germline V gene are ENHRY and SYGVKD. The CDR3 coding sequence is TGTGCCATCAGTGAGAAGGTGACTAGCGGGAGGGTTTACAATGAGCAGTTCTTC. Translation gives CAISEKVTSGRVYNEQFF.

CDR3 loop: CASRRRKGVLIAGGNGAYEQYF. The DNA for the CDR3 is TGTGCCAGCAGACGACGGAAGGGGGTCCTGATAGCGGGAGGCAACGGGGCCTACGAGCAGTACTTC. V is TRBV6-6 and J is TRBJ2-7, with 10 nucleotides matching TRBD2. J gave up 2 bases and V 6 bases, and 28 bases lay outside the gene matches. The length of the CDR3 is 22 residues. The germline V gene encodes CDR1 MNHNY and CDR2 SVGAGI (reference sequence).

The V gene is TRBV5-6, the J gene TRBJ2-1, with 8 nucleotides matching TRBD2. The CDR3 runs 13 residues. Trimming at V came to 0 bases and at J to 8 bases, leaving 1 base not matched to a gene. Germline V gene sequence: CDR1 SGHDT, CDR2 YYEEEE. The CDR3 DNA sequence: TGTGCCAGCAGCTTGGCGGGACTAGATGAGCAGTTCTTC. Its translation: CASSLAGLDEQFF.

Here the CDR3 reads CASSFYVGRGAGNQPQHF. CDR3 coding DNA: TGTGCCAGCAGTTTTTATGTTGGGAGGGGGGCCGGCAATCAGCCCCAGCATTTT. The gene calls are TRBV6-9 and TRBJ1-5, with a weak D call TRBD1 (6 bases). The CDR3 spans 18 residues. The V gene lost 4 bases and the J gene lost 2 bases, with 21 bases spanning the gap. Germline V CDR1 and CDR2: MNHGY, SVAAGI.

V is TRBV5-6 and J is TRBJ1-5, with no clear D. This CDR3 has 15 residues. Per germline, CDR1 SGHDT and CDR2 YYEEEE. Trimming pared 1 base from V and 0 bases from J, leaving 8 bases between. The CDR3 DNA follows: TGTGCCAGCAGCTTGACCACAGTTAGCAATCAGCCCCAGCATTTT. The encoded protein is CASSLTTVSNQPQHF. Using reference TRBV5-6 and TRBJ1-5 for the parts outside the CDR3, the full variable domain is DAGVTQSPTHLIKTRGQQVTLRCSPKSGHDTVSWYQQALGQGPQFIFQYYEEEERQRGNFPDRFSGHQFPNYSSELNVNALLLGDSALYLCASSLTTVSNQPQHFGDGTRLSIL.

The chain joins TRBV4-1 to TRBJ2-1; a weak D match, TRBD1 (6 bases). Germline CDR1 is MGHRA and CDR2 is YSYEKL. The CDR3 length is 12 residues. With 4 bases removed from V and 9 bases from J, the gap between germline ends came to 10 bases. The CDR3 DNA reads TGCGCCAGCAGCCCCGGGACACTTGAGCAGTTCTTC. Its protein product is CASSPGTLEQFF.

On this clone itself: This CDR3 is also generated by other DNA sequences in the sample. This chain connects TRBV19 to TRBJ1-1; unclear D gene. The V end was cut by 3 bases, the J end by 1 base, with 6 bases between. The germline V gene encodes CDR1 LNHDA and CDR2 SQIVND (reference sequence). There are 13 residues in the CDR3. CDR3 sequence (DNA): TGTGCCAGTAGTATCGCCAGGAACACTGAAGCTTTCTTT. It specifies CASSIARNTEAFF. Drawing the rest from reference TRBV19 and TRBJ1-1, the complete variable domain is DGGITQSPKYLFRKEGQNVTLSCEQNLNHDAMYWYRQDPGQGLRLIYYSQIVNDFQKGDIAEGYSVSREKKESFPLTVTSAQKNPTAFYLCASSIARNTEAFFGQGTRLTVV.

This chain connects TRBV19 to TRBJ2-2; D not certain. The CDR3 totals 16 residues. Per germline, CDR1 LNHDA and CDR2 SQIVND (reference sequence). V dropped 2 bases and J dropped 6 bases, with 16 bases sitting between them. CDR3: CASSIRSGGLPGELFF. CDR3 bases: TGTGCCAGTAGTATACGCTCAGGTGGGCTGCCCGGGGAGCTGTTTTTT.

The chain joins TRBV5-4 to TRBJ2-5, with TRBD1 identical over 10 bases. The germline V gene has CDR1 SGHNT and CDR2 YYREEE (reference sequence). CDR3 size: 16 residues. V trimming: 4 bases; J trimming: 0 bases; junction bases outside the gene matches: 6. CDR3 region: CASSPGGTGDQETQYF. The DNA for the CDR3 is TGTGCCAGCAGCCCGGGGGGGACAGGGGACCAAGAGACCCAGTACTTC.

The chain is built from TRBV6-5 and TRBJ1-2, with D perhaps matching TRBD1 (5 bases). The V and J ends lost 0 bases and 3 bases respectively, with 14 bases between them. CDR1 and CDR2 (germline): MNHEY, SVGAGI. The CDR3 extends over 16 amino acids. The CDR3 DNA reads TGTGCCAGCAGTTACTCACCTACGGGGGAGGACTATGGCTACACCTTC. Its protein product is CASSYSPTGEDYGYTF.

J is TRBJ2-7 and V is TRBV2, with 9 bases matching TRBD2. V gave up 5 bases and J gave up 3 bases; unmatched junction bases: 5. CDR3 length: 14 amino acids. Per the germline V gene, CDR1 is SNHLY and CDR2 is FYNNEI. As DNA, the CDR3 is TGTGCCAGCAGTAGACGACTAGCGGACTACGAGCAGTACTTC. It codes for CASSRRLADYEQYF.

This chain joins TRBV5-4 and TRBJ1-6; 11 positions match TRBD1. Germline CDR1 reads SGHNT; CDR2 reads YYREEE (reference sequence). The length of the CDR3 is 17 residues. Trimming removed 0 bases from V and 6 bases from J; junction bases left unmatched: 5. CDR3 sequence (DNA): TGTGCCAGCAGCTTGGAGGGACAGGGGGGACGTAATTCACCCCTCCACTTT. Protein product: CASSLEGQGGRNSPLHF.

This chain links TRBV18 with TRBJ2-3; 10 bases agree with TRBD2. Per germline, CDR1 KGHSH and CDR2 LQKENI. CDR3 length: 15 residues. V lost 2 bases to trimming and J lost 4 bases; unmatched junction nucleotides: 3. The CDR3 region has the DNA TGTGCCAGCTCACCAAGAAGCGGGAGGGCAGATACGCAGTATTTT. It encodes CASSPRSGRADTQYF.

CDR3 region: CASSQAGFENIQYF. The CDR3 coding sequence is TGTGCCAGCAGCCAAGCAGGGTTCGAAAACATTCAGTACTTC. The V call is TRBV3-1 (or the pseudogene TRBV3-2), the J call TRBJ2-4; possibly TRBD1 for D (5 bases). The germline gives CDR1 LGHDT, CDR2 YNNKEL (reference sequence). The ends were cut back, 1 base at V and 5 bases at J, with 9 bases in the middle. CDR3 length: 14 residues.

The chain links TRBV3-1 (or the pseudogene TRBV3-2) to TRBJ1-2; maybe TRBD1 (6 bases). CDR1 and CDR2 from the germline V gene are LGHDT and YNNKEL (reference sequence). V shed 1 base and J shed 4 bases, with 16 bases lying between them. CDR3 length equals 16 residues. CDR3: CASSQAWAGERYGYTF. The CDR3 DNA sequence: TGTGCCAGCAGCCAAGCCTGGGCAGGGGAACGCTATGGCTACACCTTC.

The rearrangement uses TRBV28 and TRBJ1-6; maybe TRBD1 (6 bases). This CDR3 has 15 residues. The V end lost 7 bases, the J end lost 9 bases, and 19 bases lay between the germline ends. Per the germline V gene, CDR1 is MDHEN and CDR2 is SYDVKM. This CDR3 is CASKGAGGLGSPLHF. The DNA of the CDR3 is TGTGCCAGCAAAGGGGCCGGGGGGCTCGGTTCACCCCTCCACTTT.

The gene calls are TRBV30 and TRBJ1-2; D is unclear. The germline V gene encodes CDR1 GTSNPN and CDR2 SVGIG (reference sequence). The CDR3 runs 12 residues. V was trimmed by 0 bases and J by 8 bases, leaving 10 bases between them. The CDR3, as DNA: TGTGCCTGGAGTGTAGGCCAGCGCGGCTACACCTTC. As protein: CAWSVGQRGYTF.

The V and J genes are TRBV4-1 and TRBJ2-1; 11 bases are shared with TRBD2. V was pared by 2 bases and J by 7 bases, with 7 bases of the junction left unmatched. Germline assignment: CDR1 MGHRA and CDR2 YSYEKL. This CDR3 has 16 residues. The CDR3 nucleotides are TGCGCCAGCAGCCAACCTACTAGCGGGAGTAGGAATGAGCAGTTCTTC. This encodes CASSQPTSGSRNEQFF.

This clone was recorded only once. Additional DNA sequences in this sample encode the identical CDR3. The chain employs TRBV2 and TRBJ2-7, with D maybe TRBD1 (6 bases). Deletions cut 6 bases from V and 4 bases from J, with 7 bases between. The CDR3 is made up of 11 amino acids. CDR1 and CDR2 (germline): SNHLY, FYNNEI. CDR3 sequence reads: CASRQGYEQYF. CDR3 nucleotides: TGTGCCAGCAGACAGGGTTACGAGCAGTACTTC.

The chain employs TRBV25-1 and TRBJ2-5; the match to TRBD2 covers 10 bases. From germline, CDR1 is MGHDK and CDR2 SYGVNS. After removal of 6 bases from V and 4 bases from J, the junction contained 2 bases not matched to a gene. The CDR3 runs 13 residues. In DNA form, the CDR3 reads TGTGCCAGCAGACTAGCGGGAAGAGAGACCCAGTACTTC. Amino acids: CASRLAGRETQYF.

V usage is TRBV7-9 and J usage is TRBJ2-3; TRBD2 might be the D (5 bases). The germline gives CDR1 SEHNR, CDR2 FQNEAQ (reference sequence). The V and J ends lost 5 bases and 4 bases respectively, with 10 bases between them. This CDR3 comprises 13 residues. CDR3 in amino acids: CASSPVGADTQYF. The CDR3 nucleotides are TGTGCCAGCAGCCCCGTGGGAGCAGATACGCAGTATTTT.

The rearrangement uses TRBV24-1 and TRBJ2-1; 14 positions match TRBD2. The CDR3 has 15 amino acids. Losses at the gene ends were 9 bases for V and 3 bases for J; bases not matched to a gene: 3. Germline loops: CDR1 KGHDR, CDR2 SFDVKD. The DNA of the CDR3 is TGTGCCACCTCGGGACTAGCGGGAGTCTACAATGAGCAGTTCTTC. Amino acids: CATSGLAGVYNEQFF.

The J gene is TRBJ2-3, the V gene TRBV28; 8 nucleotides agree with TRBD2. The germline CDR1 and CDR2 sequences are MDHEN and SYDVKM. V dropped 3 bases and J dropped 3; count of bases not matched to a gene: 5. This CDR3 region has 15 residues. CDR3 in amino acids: CASSLSGGGTDTQYF. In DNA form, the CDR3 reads TGTGCCAGCAGTTTGAGCGGGGGTGGGACAGATACGCAGTATTTT.

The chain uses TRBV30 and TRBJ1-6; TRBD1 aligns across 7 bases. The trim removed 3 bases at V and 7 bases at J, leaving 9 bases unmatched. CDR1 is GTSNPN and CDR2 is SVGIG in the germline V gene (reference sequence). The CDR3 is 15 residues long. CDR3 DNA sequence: TGTGCCTGGAGACCTCCGACAGGGTGGAATTCACCCCTCCACTTT. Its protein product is CAWRPPTGWNSPLHF.

The CDR3 is CAIRDSTGAGYGYTF. The CDR3 DNA is TGTGCCATCAGAGATTCGACAGGGGCTGGGTATGGCTACACCTTC. The gene calls are TRBV10-3 and TRBJ1-2, with 8 bases that match TRBD1. The CDR3 has 15 amino acids. J was trimmed by 5 bases and V by 6 bases; bases with no gene match: 11. Looked up from germline, CDR1 is ENHRY and CDR2 is SYGVKD.

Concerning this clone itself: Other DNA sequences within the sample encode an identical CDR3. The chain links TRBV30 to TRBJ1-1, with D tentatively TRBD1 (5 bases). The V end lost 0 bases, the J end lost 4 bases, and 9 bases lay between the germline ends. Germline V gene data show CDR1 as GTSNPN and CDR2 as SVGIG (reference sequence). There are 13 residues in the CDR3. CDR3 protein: CAWSVSGGTEAFF. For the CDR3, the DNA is TGTGCCTGGAGTGTATCGGGGGGCACTGAAGCTTTCTTT.

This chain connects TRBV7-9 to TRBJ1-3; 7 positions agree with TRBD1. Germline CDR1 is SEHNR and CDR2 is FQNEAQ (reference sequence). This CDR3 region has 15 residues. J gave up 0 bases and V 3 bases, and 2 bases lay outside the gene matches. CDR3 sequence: CASSFRDSSGNTIYF. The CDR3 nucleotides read TGTGCCAGCAGCTTCCGGGACAGCTCTGGAAACACCATATATTTT.

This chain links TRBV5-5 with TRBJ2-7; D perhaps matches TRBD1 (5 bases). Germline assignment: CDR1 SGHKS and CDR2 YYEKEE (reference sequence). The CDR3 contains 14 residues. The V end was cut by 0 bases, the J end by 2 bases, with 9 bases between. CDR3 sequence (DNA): TGTGCCAGCAGCTTGGCAGACAGCGCCTACGAGCAGTACTTC. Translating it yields CASSLADSAYEQYF.

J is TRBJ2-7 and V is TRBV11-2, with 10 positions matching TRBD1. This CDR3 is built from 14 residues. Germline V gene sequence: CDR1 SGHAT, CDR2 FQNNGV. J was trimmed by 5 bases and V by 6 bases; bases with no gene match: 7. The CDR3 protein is CASSSGTGVDEQYF. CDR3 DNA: TGTGCCAGCAGTTCCGGGACAGGGGTCGACGAGCAGTACTTC.